This T cell receptor beta chain was retrieved from a study of T cells after yellow fever vaccination. 5'RACE template switching added a universal primer site and UMIs to TCR cDNA. TCRdb itself ran the 5' RACE reads through MiXCR, one entry per CDR3 protein. The sample comprises hundreds of thousands of distinct CDR3 sequences, less than 25% of which are singletons, and about 15% rests with the top ten. This clonotype was seen a handful of times. The antigen is not known. The V gene lost 5 bases and the J gene lost 5 bases, with 18 bases spanning the gap. Germline lookup yields CDR1 SGHVS and CDR2 FNYEAQ. The CDR3 has 16 residues. Whole-study findings and limits: A small proportion of clonotypes was detected in both the CD4 and CD8 compartments. Reappearance after the booster was seen for most primary-vaccination clones, at approximately 97% CD4 and 85% to 90% CD8.

The material was PBMCs, obtained approximately 22 days after the first yellow fever vaccination. This receptor was identified in a man younger than 35 who received the YFV17D yellow fever vaccine. The V call is TRBV7-6, the J call TRBJ2-2; D not resolved. The CDR3 DNA follows: TGTGCCAGCAGCCGTCTCAGGAGAGGCGGAACCGGGGAGCTGTTTTTT. This gives the protein CASSRLRRGGTGELFF.